Shown below are 27 T cell receptor beta chains from a single sample sequenced in a study of blood T cell repertoires in COVID-19. TCRdb's copy holds only in-frame clones and misses some; the assay was immunoSEQ multiplex PCR. The profile covers a few hundred thousand clones, with nearly 90% appearing a single time and around 6% taken by the ten largest. The sample was PBMCs or T cells enriched from blood (not recorded which). The receptors come from a woman between 25 and 40 years old who had recovered from COVID-19.

V is TRBV6-2 or TRBV6-3 and J is TRBJ1-5; tentatively, D is TRBD1 (5 bases). This CDR3 is built from 16 residues. V lost 0 bases and J 6 bases, leaving 15 bases between the germline ends. CDR1 is MNHEY and CDR2 is SVGEGT in the germline V gene. For the CDR3, the DNA is TGTGCCAGCAGTTACTCTCGGGCTCGCGGGACTCAGCCCCAGCATTTT. Protein sequence: CASSYSRARGTQPQHF.

The V call is TRBV15, the J call TRBJ1-2, with D tentatively TRBD1 (5 bases). The germline gives CDR1 LNHNV, CDR2 YYDKDF (reference sequence). V was pared by 4 bases and J by 1 base, with 10 bases between. The length of the CDR3 is 14 residues. CDR3 in amino acids: CATSTGPGNYGYTF. The CDR3 DNA is TGTGCCACCAGCACAGGGCCCGGTAACTATGGCTACACCTTC.

The chain joins TRBV6-2 or TRBV6-3 to TRBJ1-3, with TRBD1 matching over 8 bases. This CDR3 contains 17 residues. Germline V gene sequence: CDR1 MNHEY, CDR2 SVGEGT. Germline trimming cut 2 bases from V and 4 bases from J; bases unmatched to any gene: 10. The DNA of the CDR3 is TGTGCCAGCAGTTACCGCGGCCGACAGGGGCGAGGAAACACCATATATTTT. It codes for CASSYRGRQGRGNTIYF.

This clone was seen only a few times. The chain links TRBV7-9 to TRBJ1-2; D call uncertain. Germline V CDR1 and CDR2: SEHNR, FQNEAQ (reference sequence). The CDR3 sequence is 13 residues long. V shed 1 base and J shed 4 bases, with 7 bases lying between them. The CDR3 here is CASSLGEIYGYTF. Here the CDR3 DNA reads TGTGCCAGCAGCTTAGGGGAGATCTATGGCTACACCTTC.

The chain employs TRBV9 and TRBJ2-1; TRBD2 is a possible D gene (6 bases). Per germline, CDR1 SGDLS and CDR2 YYNGEE. The V and J ends lost 2 bases and 5 bases respectively, with 11 bases between them. The CDR3 length is 14 residues. CDR3 in amino acids: CASSVSGENNEQFF. CDR3 bases: TGTGCCAGCAGCGTTTCGGGGGAGAACAATGAGCAGTTCTTC.

The chain links TRBV9 to TRBJ2-2; 10 bases are shared with TRBD2. CDR1 SGDLS and CDR2 YYNGEE come from the germline V gene. J lost 5 bases, V lost 2 bases, and 9 bases had no gene match. This CDR3 contains 17 residues. CDR3 sequence reads: CASSVSLAGAGTGELFF. DNA of the CDR3: TGTGCCAGCAGCGTCTCCCTAGCGGGGGCGGGAACCGGGGAGCTGTTTTTT.

V usage is TRBV19 and J usage is TRBJ1-1; maybe TRBD1 (6 bases). V was pared by 5 bases and J by 11 bases, with 21 bases between. The CDR3 extends over 14 amino acids. Germline V gene lookup returns CDR1 LNHDA and CDR2 SQIVND (reference sequence). In DNA, the CDR3 is TGTGCCAGTAGTGCCACACAGGGAAGCGGGAGGGCTTTCTTT. This sequence encodes CASSATQGSGRAFF. Complete variable domain (other parts from reference TRBV19 and TRBJ1-1): DGGITQSPKYLFRKEGQNVTLSCEQNLNHDAMYWYRQDPGQGLRLIYYSQIVNDFQKGDIAEGYSVSREKKESFPLTVTSAQKNPTAFYLCASSATQGSGRAFFGQGTRLTVV.

The rearrangement joins TRBV6-5 to TRBJ1-1; tentatively, D is TRBD1 (6 bases). The V end was cut by 6 bases, the J end by 5 bases, with 13 bases between. In germline, CDR1 is MNHEY, CDR2 SVGAGI. The CDR3 totals 13 residues. CDR3 in DNA: TGTGCCAGCAGCAAGGGGGTGCGTACTGAAGCTTTCTTT. The encoded protein is CASSKGVRTEAFF.

The rearrangement joins TRBV9 to TRBJ2-7, with 11 bases aligning to TRBD1. V was pared by 4 bases and J by 4 bases, with 10 bases of the junction left unmatched. The CDR3 covers 16 residues. CDR1 and CDR2 from the germline V gene are SGDLS and YYNGEE. The DNA of the CDR3 is TGTGCCAGCAGCCTCGACCCGGGGACAGGGGGTTACGAGCAGTACTTC. Residues: CASSLDPGTGGYEQYF.

This sequence joins TRBV2 and TRBJ1-2, with 7 bases that match TRBD1. The CDR3 spans 16 residues. With 5 bases clipped from V and 8 bases from J, the junction kept 17 bases outside the gene matches. Germline values: CDR1 SNHLY, CDR2 FYNNEI. CDR3 in DNA: TGTGCCAGCAGTAAACCCGGGACAGACATGTACTTGGGCTACACCTTC. Translating gives CASSKPGTDMYLGYTF.

The chain uses TRBV7-2 and TRBJ2-3; a weak D match, TRBD2 (6 bases). V lost 4 bases and J lost 2, with 7 bases in between. Looked up from germline, CDR1 is SGHTA and CDR2 is FQGNSA. The CDR3 loop spans 13 amino acids. In DNA form, the CDR3 reads TGTGCCAGCAGCTGGCGGGACACAGATACGCAGTATTTT. It encodes CASSWRDTDTQYF.

The CDR3 sequence: CASSLTGGITEAFF. In nucleotides, the CDR3 is TGTGCCAGCAGTCTGACAGGGGGCATCACTGAAGCTTTCTTT. This chain links TRBV3-1 (or the pseudogene TRBV3-2) with TRBJ1-1; 10 nucleotides align to TRBD1. This CDR3 is 14 amino acids long. The germline gives CDR1 LGHDT, CDR2 YNNKEL (reference sequence). The V gene end was trimmed by 6 bases and the J gene end by 4 bases; junction bases not matched to a gene: 5.

The chain has TRBV19 and TRBJ1-4, with D possibly being TRBD1 (6 bases). V lost 6 bases and J lost 7, with 12 bases in between. The CDR3 has 13 residues. Germline CDR1 LNHDA, CDR2 SQIVND (reference sequence). The CDR3 DNA follows: TGTGCCAGTAGAACAGGGTCGACTGAAAAACTGTTTTTT. Protein product: CASRTGSTEKLFF.

The rearrangement links TRBV3-1 (or the pseudogene TRBV3-2) to TRBJ2-4; D might be TRBD1 (6 bases). The CDR3 is 13 amino acids. Trimming cost V 5 bases and J 8 bases, with 13 bases left between them. The germline gives CDR1 LGHDT, CDR2 YNNKEL (reference sequence). The CDR3 region is CASSTQGWHIQYF. The CDR3 region has the DNA TGTGCCAGCAGCACCCAGGGGTGGCACATTCAGTACTTC.

This sequence joins TRBV27 and TRBJ1-2; D not resolved. The V end was cut by 1 base, the J end by 2 bases, with 8 bases between. CDR1 and CDR2 from the germline V gene are MNHEY and SMNVEV (reference sequence). This CDR3 has 14 residues. The CDR3 sequence: CASSLFPGNYGYTF. The DNA for the CDR3 is TGTGCCAGCAGTTTATTTCCGGGGAACTATGGCTACACCTTC.

The chain uses TRBV18 and TRBJ1-1; D ambiguous. The CDR3 has 15 residues. The germline V gene has CDR1 KGHSH and CDR2 LQKENI. V was shortened by 4 bases and J by 1 base, with 13 bases between the two germline ends. This chain's CDR3 is CASSRAEIKNTEAFF. CDR3 DNA sequence: TGTGCCAGCTCACGCGCGGAAATTAAGAACACTGAAGCTTTCTTT.

The chain carries TRBV10-3 and TRBJ2-3; 7 bases are shared with TRBD2. Trimming at V came to 0 bases and at J to 2 bases, leaving 8 bases not matched to a gene. CDR1 and CDR2 from the germline V gene are ENHRY and SYGVKD. The CDR3 covers 17 residues. The chain's CDR3 is CAISESSGAGVTDTQYF. The CDR3 DNA follows: TGTGCCATCAGTGAGTCGAGTGGTGCGGGGGTCACAGATACGCAGTATTTT.

The chain links TRBV25-1 to TRBJ1-2; 10 bases are a match to TRBD1. Germline lookup yields CDR1 MGHDK and CDR2 SYGVNS. The CDR3 covers 18 residues. The V segment lost 1 base and the J segment 0 bases; nucleotides outside the gene matches: 8. Written as DNA, the CDR3 is TGTGCCAGCAGTGAATTCGGCGGACAGGGGGGACCTAACTATGGCTACACCTTC. Translating it yields CASSEFGGQGGPNYGYTF.

This clone was seen a single time. The rearrangement joins TRBV30 to TRBJ1-5; D not resolved. Trimming stripped 0 bases from V and 4 bases from J, with 10 bases between. The germline V gene has CDR1 GTSNPN and CDR2 SVGIG (reference sequence). The CDR3 runs to 14 residues. The CDR3 nucleotides read TGTGCCTGGAGTGTTTCCCCTGAGAATCAGCCCCAGCATTTT. Its translation is CAWSVSPENQPQHF.

This clone was recorded only once. The chain links TRBV4-1 to TRBJ2-7, with 9 bases aligning to TRBD1. The CDR3 contains 17 residues. Germline CDR1 is MGHRA and CDR2 is YSYEKL. The junction had 10 bases not matched to a gene; V was cut back by 4 bases and J by 0 bases. CDR3 sequence (DNA): TGCGCCAGCAGCCCATTACCGGGACAGGGAGTCTCCTACGAGCAGTACTTC. Amino acids: CASSPLPGQGVSYEQYF.

For the CDR3, the DNA is TGTGCCAGCAGCTCCCCGGGACAGGGATACGAGCAGTACTTC. Its protein is CASSSPGQGYEQYF. This rearrangement joins TRBV7-9 to TRBJ2-7, with 9 positions matching TRBD1. Losses at the gene ends were 4 bases for V and 4 bases for J; bases not matched to a gene: 5. This CDR3 contains 14 residues. Looked up from germline, CDR1 is SEHNR and CDR2 is FQNEAQ (reference sequence).

The CDR3 coding sequence is TGTGCCAGTAGTATGGCGGGGGGCTCCTACAATGAGCAGTTCTTC. Protein: CASSMAGGSYNEQFF. The chain carries TRBV19 and TRBJ2-1, with TRBD2 matching over 8 bases. The germline gives CDR1 LNHDA, CDR2 SQIVND (reference sequence). The length of the CDR3 is 15 residues. After removal of 3 bases from V and 0 bases from J, the junction contained 1 base not matched to a gene.

This chain joins TRBV5-5 and TRBJ2-7, with 7 bases fitting TRBD2. The germline CDR1 and CDR2 sequences are SGHKS and YYEKEE (reference sequence). V gave up 4 bases and J gave up 4 bases; unmatched junction bases: 2. CDR3 length equals 12 residues. CDR3 in DNA: TGTGCCAGCAGCGGCGGGGGATACGAGCAGTACTTC. This sequence encodes CASSGGGYEQYF.

The DNA of the CDR3 is TGTGCCAGCAGTGGCTTTAGGGGGTTGGGCAATCAGCCCCAGCATTTT. Residues: CASSGFRGLGNQPQHF. This chain joins TRBV6-1 and TRBJ1-5, with D possibly being TRBD1 (6 bases). The germline V gene encodes CDR1 MNHNS and CDR2 SASEGT. Trimming removed 4 bases from V and 2 bases from J, with 15 bases in between. There are 16 residues in the CDR3.

The CDR3 DNA reads TGTGCCAGCAGGACGACAAGATACACTGAAGCTTTCTTT. Translation gives CASRTTRYTEAFF. V gene TRBV27 combines with J gene TRBJ1-1; unclear D gene. V lost 6 bases and J 3 bases, leaving 11 bases between the germline ends. Germline CDR1 is MNHEY and CDR2 is SMNVEV (reference sequence). The CDR3 is 13 residues long.

The chain couples TRBV7-2 to TRBJ2-1; 9 bases map to TRBD2. CDR1 is SGHTA, CDR2 FQGNSA, per germline. The CDR3 is made up of 14 amino acids. With V trimmed by 5 bases and J by 9 bases, 8 bases remained unmatched. The CDR3 loop reads CASSPGTSYVEQFF. The DNA of the CDR3 is TGTGCCAGCAGCCCCGGGACTAGCTATGTTGAGCAGTTCTTC.

The J gene is TRBJ1-1, the V gene TRBV4-3; D is perhaps TRBD1 (6 bases). V was trimmed by 0 bases and J by 5 bases, leaving 13 bases between them. Germline V CDR1 and CDR2: LGHNA, YSLEER. This CDR3 is 15 amino acids long. The DNA for the CDR3 is TGCGCCAGCAGCCAAGACAGGGGAAGGGCGACTGAAGCTTTCTTT. Protein sequence: CASSQDRGRATEAFF.